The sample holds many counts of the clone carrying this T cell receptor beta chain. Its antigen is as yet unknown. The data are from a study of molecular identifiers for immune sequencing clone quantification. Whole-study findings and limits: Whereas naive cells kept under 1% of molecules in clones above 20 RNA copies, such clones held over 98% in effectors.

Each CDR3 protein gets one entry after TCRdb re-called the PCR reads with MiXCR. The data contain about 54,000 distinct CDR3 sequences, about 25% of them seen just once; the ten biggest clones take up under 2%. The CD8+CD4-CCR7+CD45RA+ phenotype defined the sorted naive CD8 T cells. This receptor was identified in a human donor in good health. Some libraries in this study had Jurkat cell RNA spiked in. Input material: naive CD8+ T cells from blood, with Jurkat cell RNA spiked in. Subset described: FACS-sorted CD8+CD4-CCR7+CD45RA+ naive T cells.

The CDR3 DNA reads TGTGCCAGCAGCCCCGACGGTCCCTACGAGCAGTACTTC. Residues: CASSPDGPYEQYF. This chain links TRBV7-8 with TRBJ2-7; D not certain. The CDR3 is 13 amino acids. Trimming pared 5 bases from V and 2 bases from J, leaving 10 bases between. Germline V CDR1 and CDR2: SGHVS, FQNEAQ.